The 9 T cell receptor beta chains below come from one sample, sequenced in a study of graft-versus-host responses after intestinal transplantation (dated by TCRdb to 2020 to 2023). For these receptors, no antigen is known. Library method: the immunoSEQ multiplex PCR assay. In TCRdb, the immuneACCESS table is reduced to in-frame sequences with V and J assigned. These tables do not hold every clone; where another copy was compared, an unresolved V gene accounts for under half, and the others remain unexplained. The sample table holds fewer than 120,000 clones, of which over 85% were seen once. Of the sample, roughly 0.5% falls within the top ten clones. The sample's time point label, decoded: cells obtained before transplantation from donor or recipient. The specimen was unstimulated CD8+ T cells sorted from spleen or lymph node cells, collected before intestinal transplant. The receptors come from a human donor who received an intestinal transplant.

V and J are TRBV9 and TRBJ1-5; no clear D gene. Trimming took 3 bases from V and 3 from J, leaving 4 bases between them. Germline V CDR1 and CDR2: SGDLS, YYNGEE. This CDR3 comprises 12 residues. Written as DNA, the CDR3 is TGTGCCAGCAGCGGGGACAATCAGCCCCAGCATTTT. Translating it yields CASSGDNQPQHF.

The gene calls are TRBV30 and TRBJ2-2; TRBD1 aligns across 7 bases. Germline V CDR1 and CDR2: GTSNPN, SVGIG (reference sequence). The CDR3 is made up of 17 amino acids. Trimming cost V 6 bases and J 12 bases; bases outside gene matches: 25. The CDR3: CACYDREGRWGKSKLFF. The CDR3, as DNA: TGTGCCTGTTACGACAGGGAAGGTAGATGGGGCAAGTCGAAGCTGTTTTTT.

This clone was observed a few times. V usage is TRBV28 and J usage is TRBJ2-2; D remains ambiguous. Trimming stripped 2 bases from V and 7 bases from J, with 8 bases between. The CDR3 spans 13 residues. Per the germline V gene, CDR1 is MDHEN and CDR2 is SYDVKM. The CDR3 protein is CASSLRLNGELFF. The CDR3 coding sequence is TGTGCCAGCAGTTTACGGCTAAACGGGGAGCTGTTTTTT.

The chain recombines TRBV28 with TRBJ2-1; 8 positions agree with TRBD2. The trim removed 2 bases at V and 5 bases at J, leaving 5 bases unmatched. The CDR3 consists of 15 residues. Germline V CDR1 and CDR2: MDHEN, SYDVKM. The chain's CDR3 is CASSLGGGRNNEQFF. In DNA, the CDR3 is TGTGCCAGCAGTTTAGGTGGCGGGAGGAACAATGAGCAGTTCTTC.

V and J are TRBV6-1 and TRBJ1-2, with a weak D call TRBD1 (5 bases). The V gene's germline CDR1 is MNHNS and CDR2 SASEGT. The germline V and J ends were trimmed by 8 bases and 6 bases, with 19 bases remaining between them. The CDR3 contains 14 residues. The CDR3 protein is CASSERGTANGYTF. The DNA of the CDR3 is TGTGCCAGCTCCGAGCGGGGGACGGCGAATGGCTACACCTTC.

The V and J genes are TRBV28 and TRBJ1-1; maybe TRBD1 (5 bases). Trimming left V 6 bases short and J 1 base short, with 12 bases between. This CDR3 has 14 amino acids. Germline-derived CDR1 and CDR2 are MDHEN and SYDVKM. CDR3 coding DNA: TGTGCCAGCAGCCAAGCAGGGAGGAACACTGAAGCTTTCTTT. It encodes CASSQAGRNTEAFF.

This clone was observed once. The CDR3 DNA reads as TGCGCCAGCAGCCACGCGGGACGGCTAACTCCTGAAGCTTTCTTT. Protein sequence: CASSHAGRLTPEAFF. The J gene is TRBJ1-1, the V gene TRBV4-1; D may be TRBD1 (5 bases). Deletions cut 3 bases from V and 6 bases from J, with 17 bases between. Germline CDR1 reads MGHRA; CDR2 reads YSYEKL. This CDR3 contains 15 residues.

The rearrangement uses TRBV6-1 and TRBJ2-7; TRBD2 agrees at 11 bases. The germline gives CDR1 MNHNS, CDR2 SASEGT. There are 15 residues in the CDR3. J gave up 2 bases and V 6 bases, and 6 bases lay outside the gene matches. The CDR3 protein is CASRFTSGRAYEQYF. The CDR3 DNA reads TGTGCCAGCAGATTCACTAGCGGGAGAGCCTACGAGCAGTACTTC.

This chain joins TRBV30 and TRBJ1-2, with D tentatively TRBD1 (6 bases). This CDR3 has 14 residues. Between the trimmed V and J ends, which lost 1 base and 0 bases, there was a span of 9 bases. The germline gives CDR1 GTSNPN, CDR2 SVGIG (reference sequence). This chain's CDR3 is CAWSGDRSNYGYTF. For the CDR3, the DNA is TGTGCCTGGAGTGGTGACAGGTCTAACTATGGCTACACCTTC.